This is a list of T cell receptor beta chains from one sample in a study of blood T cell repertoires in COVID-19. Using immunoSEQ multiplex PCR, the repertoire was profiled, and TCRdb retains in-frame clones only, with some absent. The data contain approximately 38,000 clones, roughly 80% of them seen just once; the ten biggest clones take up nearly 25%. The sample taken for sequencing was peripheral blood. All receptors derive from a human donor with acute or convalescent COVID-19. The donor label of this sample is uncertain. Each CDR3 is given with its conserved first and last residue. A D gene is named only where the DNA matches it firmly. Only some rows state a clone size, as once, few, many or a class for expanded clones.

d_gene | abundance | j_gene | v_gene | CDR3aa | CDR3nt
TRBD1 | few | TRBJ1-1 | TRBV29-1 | CSAADRGETEAFF | TGCAGCGCCGCCGACAGGGGGGAAACTGAAGCTTTCTTT
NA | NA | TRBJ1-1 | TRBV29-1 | CSVEPGGGGTEAFF | TGCAGCGTTGAACCCGGGGGAGGAGGCACTGAAGCTTTCTTT
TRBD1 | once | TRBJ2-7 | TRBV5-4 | CASSIAGTGYEQYF | TGTGCCAGCAGCATAGCCGGGACAGGTTACGAGCAGTACTTC
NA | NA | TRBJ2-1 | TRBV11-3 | CASSLPRGEQFF | TGTGCCAGCAGCTTACCCAGGGGGGAACAGTTCTTC
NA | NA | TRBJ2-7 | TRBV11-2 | CASSREVGSYEQYF | TGTGCCAGCAGTCGGGAAGTAGGATCTTACGAGCAGTACTTC
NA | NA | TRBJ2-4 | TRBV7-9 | CASSLLATWGQNIQYF | TGTGCCAGCAGCTTATTGGCAACTTGGGGGCAAAACATTCAGTACTTC
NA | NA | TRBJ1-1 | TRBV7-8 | CASSSRGLRGLGTEAFF | TGTGCCAGCAGCTCCCGTGGCCTCAGGGGCTTGGGTACTGAAGCTTTCTTT
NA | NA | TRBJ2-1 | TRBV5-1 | CASRGTETTNEQFF | TGCGCCAGTCGCGGGACCGAGACGACGAATGAGCAGTTCTTC
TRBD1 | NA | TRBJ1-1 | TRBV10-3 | CAIGRDRLMNTEAFF | TGTGCCATAGGCCGGGACAGGCTTATGAACACTGAAGCTTTCTTT
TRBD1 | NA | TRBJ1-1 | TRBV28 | CASSDMTGVNTEAFF | TGTGCCAGCAGCGACATGACAGGGGTGAACACTGAAGCTTTCTTT
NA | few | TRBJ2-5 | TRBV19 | CASRQAGETQYF | TGTGCCAGTCGACAGGCGGGAGAGACCCAGTACTTC
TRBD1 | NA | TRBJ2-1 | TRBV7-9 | CAARAGTGNFNEQFF | TGTGCCGCCAGAGCCGGGACAGGAAATTTCAATGAGCAGTTCTTC
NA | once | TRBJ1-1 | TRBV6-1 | CASSEARGRGNTEAFF | TGTGCCAGCAGTGAAGCGAGGGGGAGGGGGAACACTGAAGCTTTCTTT